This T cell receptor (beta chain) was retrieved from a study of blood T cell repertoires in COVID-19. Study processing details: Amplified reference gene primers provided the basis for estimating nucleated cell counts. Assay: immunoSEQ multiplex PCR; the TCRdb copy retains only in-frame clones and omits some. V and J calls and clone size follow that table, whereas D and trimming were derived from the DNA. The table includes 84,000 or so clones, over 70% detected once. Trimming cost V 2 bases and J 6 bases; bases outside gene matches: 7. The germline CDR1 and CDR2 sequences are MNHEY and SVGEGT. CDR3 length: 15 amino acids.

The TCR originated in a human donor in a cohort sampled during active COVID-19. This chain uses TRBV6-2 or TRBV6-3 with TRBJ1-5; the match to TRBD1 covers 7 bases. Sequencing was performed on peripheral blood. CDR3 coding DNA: TGTGCCAGCAGTTACAGAGACAGGGAGAGTCAGCCCCAGCATTTT. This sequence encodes CASSYRDRESQPQHF.